Shown below are 23 T cell receptor beta chains from a single sample sequenced in a study of blood T cell repertoires in COVID-19. Measured with immunoSEQ multiplex PCR; TCRdb has only the in-frame clones, and not every one. The sample has 400,000 to 450,000 clones, 80% to 90% seen once. Sample: PBMCs or T cells enriched from blood (not recorded which). These receptors were obtained from a man younger than 45 who had recovered from COVID-19.

The gene calls are TRBV28 and TRBJ1-5; 9 nucleotides line up with TRBD1. There are 13 residues in the CDR3. The junction had 1 base not matched to a gene; V was cut back by 6 bases and J by 4 bases. Germline-derived CDR1 and CDR2 are MDHEN and SYDVKM. As DNA, the CDR3 is TGTGCCAGCAGCGGGACAGGGAATCAGCCCCAGCATTTT. Translation gives CASSGTGNQPQHF.

The chain combines TRBV11-2 with TRBJ2-3; the D gene is possibly TRBD2 (6 bases). With 5 bases removed from V and 5 bases from J, the gap between germline ends came to 14 bases. Germline V gene lookup returns CDR1 SGHAT and CDR2 FQNNGV. The CDR3 runs 14 residues. The CDR3: CASSPRLVQDTQYF. CDR3 coding DNA: TGTGCCAGCAGCCCCCGACTAGTTCAAGATACGCAGTATTTT.

V gene TRBV2 combines with J gene TRBJ2-7; D is undetermined. The ends were cut back, 8 bases at V and 6 bases at J, with 11 bases in the middle. The germline V gene has CDR1 SNHLY and CDR2 FYNNEI. The CDR3 spans 11 residues. The CDR3 sequence is CASGLEAEQYF. Here the CDR3 DNA reads TGTGCCAGCGGGTTAGAGGCCGAGCAGTACTTC.

J is TRBJ2-3 and V is TRBV11-2; 8 nucleotides align to TRBD2. The V gene end was trimmed by 0 bases and the J gene end by 2 bases; junction bases not matched to a gene: 7. Germline loops: CDR1 SGHAT, CDR2 FQNNGV. The CDR3 runs to 17 residues. This CDR3 reads CASSLDKLAVDTDTQYF. The CDR3 nucleotides read TGTGCCAGCAGCTTAGACAAACTAGCGGTCGACACAGATACGCAGTATTTT.

Only one count was recorded for this clone. V gene TRBV10-3 combines with J gene TRBJ2-7, with 9 bases identical to TRBD2. Germline lookup yields CDR1 ENHRY and CDR2 SYGVKD. This CDR3 is built from 15 residues. The J segment lost 5 bases and the V segment lost 3 bases, leaving 8 bases of the junction unmatched. The CDR3 region is CAISELAGGPHEQYF. CDR3 nucleotides: TGTGCCATCAGTGAACTTGCGGGAGGGCCCCACGAGCAGTACTTC.

The chain joins TRBV11-2 to TRBJ1-6; no clear D gene. Between the trimmed V and J ends, which lost 2 bases and 9 bases, there was a span of 14 bases. Per the germline V gene, CDR1 is SGHAT and CDR2 is FQNNGV. This CDR3 spans 15 amino acids. CDR3 DNA: TGTGCCAGCAGCTTAAGTACAAGTCTAGGTTCACCCCTCCACTTT. Its protein product is CASSLSTSLGSPLHF.

The chain links TRBV30 to TRBJ2-3; perhaps TRBD1 as D (6 bases). Trimming stripped 5 bases from V and 2 bases from J, with 11 bases between. Germline-derived CDR1 and CDR2 are GTSNPN and SVGIG (reference sequence). The CDR3 has 13 amino acids. The CDR3 is CAWLRGITDTQYF. In DNA, the CDR3 is TGTGCCTGGTTGAGGGGGATCACAGATACGCAGTATTTT.

The chain links TRBV5-1 to TRBJ1-4; D unclear. The germline V gene has CDR1 SGHRS and CDR2 YFSETQ. There are 14 residues in the CDR3. Trimming shortened V by 5 bases and J by 0 bases, and 8 bases separated the two germline ends. CDR3 residues: CASRPQPTNEKLFF. In DNA form, the CDR3 reads TGCGCCAGCAGACCACAGCCAACTAATGAAAAACTGTTTTTT.

This chain connects TRBV15 to TRBJ1-1; D is ambiguous. Germline V gives CDR1 LNHNV, CDR2 YYDKDF (reference sequence). Trimming took off 4 bases at V and 11 bases at J, with 11 bases between the two ends. This CDR3 has 11 residues. The CDR3 is CATSNRYEAFF. The CDR3 nucleotides are TGTGCCACCAGCAACCGATACGAGGCTTTCTTT. The complete variable domain, with remaining parts taken from reference TRBV15 and TRBJ1-1, reads DAMVIQNPRYQVTQFGKPVTLSCSQTLNHNVMYWYQQKSSQAPKLLFHYYDKDFNNEADTPDNFQSRRPNTSFCFLDIRSPGLGDTAMYLCATSNRYEAFFGQGTRLTVV.

The rearrangement joins TRBV14 to TRBJ2-1; 8 positions match TRBD2. The CDR3 totals 13 residues. Germline V gene sequence: CDR1 SGHDN, CDR2 FVKESK. The trim removed 6 bases at V and 9 bases at J, leaving 7 bases unmatched. The CDR3 here is CASRLAEGSEQFF. The DNA for the CDR3 is TGTGCCAGCAGACTAGCGGAGGGGAGTGAGCAGTTCTTC.

The J gene is TRBJ1-4, the V gene TRBV5-1, with 7 nucleotides matching TRBD1. V lost 4 bases to trimming and J lost 0 bases; unmatched junction nucleotides: 9. Germline CDR1 is SGHRS and CDR2 is YFSETQ. CDR3 size: 17 residues. CDR3 sequence reads: CASSETGTASTNEKLFF. The CDR3 DNA reads TGCGCCAGCAGCGAAACCGGGACAGCCTCAACTAATGAAAAACTGTTTTTT.

The chain carries TRBV5-4 and TRBJ2-7; no firm D call. V lost 4 bases and J lost 0, with 11 bases in between. CDR1 is SGHNT, CDR2 YYREEE, per germline (reference sequence). CDR3 length equals 14 residues. CDR3 protein: CASSLTSTSYEQYF. CDR3 in DNA: TGTGCCAGCAGCCTAACTTCTACCTCCTACGAGCAGTACTTC.

This clone appeared once. The chain combines TRBV7-9 with TRBJ2-3; D is possibly TRBD2 (6 bases). Germline V gene lookup returns CDR1 SEHNR and CDR2 FQNEAQ (reference sequence). V lost 8 bases, J lost 0 bases, and 12 bases lay in between. The CDR3 consists of 14 residues. In nucleotides, the CDR3 is TGTGCCAGCCAAAGGGCGGGAAGCACAGATACGCAGTATTTT. This codes for CASQRAGSTDTQYF.

The V gene is TRBV2, the J gene TRBJ1-5; TRBD1 might be the D (6 bases). This CDR3 is 13 amino acids long. V dropped 4 bases and J dropped 7 bases, with 11 bases sitting between them. Germline CDR1 is SNHLY and CDR2 is FYNNEI. DNA of the CDR3: TGTGCCAGCAGTGCCAGACAGGAACAGCCCCAGCATTTT. It yields the protein CASSARQEQPQHF. The full variable domain, with the rest looked up from reference TRBV2 and TRBJ1-5, is EPEVTQTPSHQVTQMGQEVILRCVPISNHLYFYWYRQILGQKVEFLVSFYNNEISEKSEIFDDQFSVERPDGSNFTLKIRSTKLEDSAMYFCASSARQEQPQHFGDGTRLSIL.

V usage is TRBV28 and J usage is TRBJ1-1, with D possibly matching TRBD1 (5 bases). Looked up from germline, CDR1 is MDHEN and CDR2 is SYDVKM. V lost 8 bases, J lost 4 bases, and 11 bases lay in between. The CDR3 runs 12 residues. The chain's CDR3 is CASGAGGTEAFF. The DNA for the CDR3 is TGTGCCAGCGGGGCAGGCGGCACTGAAGCTTTCTTT.

The genes are TRBV7-2 and TRBJ2-7; unclear D gene. Trimming left V 2 bases short and J 1 base short, with 9 bases between. Germline CDR1 and CDR2: SGHTA and FQGNSA. This CDR3 has 14 residues. The CDR3 DNA reads as TGTGCCAGCAGCTTATCCTCAGATTCCTACGAGCAGTACTTC. Protein product: CASSLSSDSYEQYF.

The chain carries TRBV7-3 and TRBJ1-5, with TRBD1 matching over 8 bases. V shed 2 bases and J 6 bases; nucleotides not matched to a gene: 3. Germline V gene sequence: CDR1 SGHTA, CDR2 FQGTGA. This CDR3 contains 14 residues. The CDR3 DNA sequence: TGTGCCAGCAGCTTAGCAGGGGGCGGTCAGCCCCAGCATTTT. As protein: CASSLAGGGQPQHF.

The chain joins TRBV15 to TRBJ1-6; D gene ambiguous. Germline V gives CDR1 LNHNV, CDR2 YYDKDF (reference sequence). The V and J ends lost 2 bases and 4 bases respectively, with 12 bases between them. The CDR3 is 16 amino acids. The CDR3 spells CATSRPIEGYNSPLHF. CDR3 nucleotides: TGTGCCACCAGCAGACCAATTGAGGGTTATAATTCACCCCTCCACTTT.

The V and J genes are TRBV7-9 and TRBJ2-1, with D perhaps TRBD2 (6 bases). V gave up 5 bases and J gave up 9 bases, with 11 bases separating them. Germline values: CDR1 SEHNR, CDR2 FQNEAQ (reference sequence). This CDR3 has 12 residues. CDR3 amino acids: CASSVGGPEQFF. In DNA form, the CDR3 reads TGTGCCAGCAGCGTCGGAGGGCCTGAGCAGTTCTTC.

The J gene is TRBJ1-2, the V gene TRBV30; TRBD1 aligns across 7 bases. Unmatched junction bases numbered 4, after V lost 3 bases and J lost 6 bases. Germline values: CDR1 GTSNPN, CDR2 SVGIG (reference sequence). The CDR3 spans 12 residues. CDR3 region: CAWRGDSDGYTF. The CDR3 coding sequence is TGTGCCTGGAGGGGGGACAGCGATGGCTACACCTTC.

The rearrangement uses TRBV6-4 and TRBJ1-5; D perhaps matches TRBD1 (5 bases). Trimming took 7 bases from V and 0 from J, leaving 13 bases between them. This CDR3 spans 15 amino acids. Germline values: CDR1 MRHNA, CDR2 SNTAGT. The CDR3 loop is CASKADSYSNQPQHF. CDR3 coding DNA: TGTGCCAGCAAAGCTGACAGCTATAGCAATCAGCCCCAGCATTTT.

The chain carries TRBV18 and TRBJ1-3; 7 bases align to TRBD1. Unmatched junction bases numbered 5, after V lost 6 bases and J lost 0 bases. The CDR3 is made up of 15 amino acids. CDR1 and CDR2 from the germline V gene are KGHSH and LQKENI. CDR3: CASSTGLYSGNTIYF. The CDR3 DNA reads as TGTGCCAGCTCGACAGGGCTCTACTCTGGAAACACCATATATTTT. Filled out from reference TRBV18 and TRBJ1-3, the complete variable domain reads NAGVMQNPRHLVRRRGQEARLRCSPMKGHSHVYWYRQLPEEGLKFMVYLQKENIIDESGMPKERFSAEFPKEGPSILRIQQVVRGDSAAYFCASSTGLYSGNTIYFGEGSWLTVV.

The chain combines TRBV3-1 (or the pseudogene TRBV3-2) with TRBJ2-7; tentative D call: TRBD2 (5 bases). CDR1 is LGHDT and CDR2 is YNNKEL in the germline V gene (reference sequence). Deletions cut 1 base from V and 3 bases from J, with 13 bases between. CDR3 length: 15 amino acids. The CDR3 sequence is CASSQASRGVYEQYF. The CDR3 DNA reads as TGTGCCAGCAGCCAAGCTAGCCGAGGTGTCTACGAGCAGTACTTC.